Sequencing of this T cell receptor (beta chain) was carried out in a study of PD-L1 blockade in urothelial cancer. Study-level information: Males with bladder-origin urothelial cancer constituted most of the 29 patients. Blood analysis occurred 3 weeks (second dose) and 6 weeks after treatment start. Typically, measured as a median, blood samples had over 120,000 T cells.

With 4 bases removed from V and 0 bases from J, the gap between germline ends came to 10 bases. The CDR3 runs to 14 residues. The germline V gene has CDR1 SGDLS and CDR2 YYNGEE. Every PCR received spiked-in synthetic TCR analog templates. Some clones are missing from TCRdb's copy, which holds only in-frame ones; the method was immunoSEQ multiplex PCR. The sample carries 50,000 to 60,000 clones, roughly 84% recorded once. The J gene is TRBJ1-2, the V gene TRBV9; D might be TRBD1 (6 bases). The input for sequencing was PBMCs, taken around atezolizumab (anti-PD-L1) treatment. The receptor was derived from a man aged 45 to 65 with urothelial cancer. The CDR3 region has the DNA TGTGCCAGCAGCTCCGGACAGTCTAACTATGGCTACACCTTC. It yields the protein CASSSGQSNYGYTF. Drawing the rest from reference TRBV9 and TRBJ1-2, the complete variable domain is DSGVTQTPKHLITATGQRVTLRCSPRSGDLSVYWYQQSLDQGLQFLIQYYNGEERAKGNILERFSAQQFPDLHSELNLSSLELGDSALYFCASSSGQSNYGYTFGSGTRLTVV.